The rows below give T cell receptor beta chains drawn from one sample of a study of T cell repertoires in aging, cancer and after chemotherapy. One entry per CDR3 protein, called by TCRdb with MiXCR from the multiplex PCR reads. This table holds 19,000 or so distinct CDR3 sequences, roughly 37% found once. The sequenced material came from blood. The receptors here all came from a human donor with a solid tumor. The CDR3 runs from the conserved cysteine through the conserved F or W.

CDR3aa: CASSSSTLTYEQYF
v_gene: TRBV7-9
j_gene: TRBJ2-7

CDR3aa: CASSLTGGSHYGYTF
v_gene: TRBV12-3/TRBV12-4
j_gene: TRBJ1-2

CDR3aa: CASSSSRESTGELFF
v_gene: TRBV10-2
j_gene: TRBJ2-2

CDR3aa: CASTRLAGEETQYF
v_gene: TRBV19
j_gene: TRBJ2-5

CDR3aa: CATEATVAAPRVAQYF
v_gene: TRBV15
j_gene: TRBJ2-5

CDR3aa: CAWKDREAALAKNIQYF
v_gene: TRBV30
j_gene: TRBJ2-4

CDR3aa: CASSDRGLNTEAFF
v_gene: TRBV19
j_gene: TRBJ1-1

CDR3aa: CASRAFGRGGVGELFF
v_gene: TRBV6-1
j_gene: TRBJ2-2

CDR3aa: CASSPDERLPQHF
v_gene: TRBV18
j_gene: TRBJ1-5

CDR3aa: CASSPTRTYGYTF
v_gene: TRBV5-1
j_gene: TRBJ1-2

CDR3aa: CASASGGSYNEQFF
v_gene: TRBV6-5
j_gene: TRBJ2-1

CDR3aa: CASSSNLGAAANYGYTF
v_gene: TRBV7-6
j_gene: TRBJ1-2

CDR3aa: CASSHGGKNTEAFF
v_gene: TRBV5-4
j_gene: TRBJ1-1

CDR3aa: CASSIRDEKLFF
v_gene: TRBV19
j_gene: TRBJ1-4

CDR3aa: CASLIAGGDTQYF
v_gene: TRBV6-2/TRBV6-3
j_gene: TRBJ2-3

CDR3aa: CASSGTGDTGELFF
v_gene: TRBV19
j_gene: TRBJ2-2

CDR3aa: CASSGGQGSFQPQHF
v_gene: TRBV19
j_gene: TRBJ1-5

CDR3aa: CATSRGTVPPSGGYTF
v_gene: TRBV15
j_gene: TRBJ1-2

CDR3aa: CATSRLLAGRETQYF
v_gene: TRBV15
j_gene: TRBJ2-5

CDR3aa: CASSPGDYTEAFF
v_gene: TRBV27
j_gene: TRBJ1-1

CDR3aa: CASSLTNTGELFF
v_gene: TRBV27
j_gene: TRBJ2-2

CDR3aa: CASSFGTGLRDTF
v_gene: TRBV5-4
j_gene: TRBJ1-2

CDR3aa: CASSYGLAGEQYF
v_gene: TRBV5-4
j_gene: TRBJ2-7

CDR3aa: CASTEGLRAYGYTF
v_gene: TRBV19
j_gene: TRBJ1-2

CDR3aa: CASSLDAGTGKSRATNEKLFF
v_gene: TRBV5-1
j_gene: TRBJ1-4

CDR3aa: CASSAWTSGRGEQFF
v_gene: TRBV7-2
j_gene: TRBJ2-1

CDR3aa: CASSLRDPAGITAPDTQYF
v_gene: TRBV27
j_gene: TRBJ2-3

CDR3aa: CASSPRQRSTDTQYF
v_gene: TRBV18
j_gene: TRBJ2-3

CDR3aa: CASTEGHSGANYGYTF
v_gene: TRBV6-1
j_gene: TRBJ1-2

CDR3aa: CASSPRTGTQYF
v_gene: TRBV19
j_gene: TRBJ2-3

CDR3aa: CASSPEDKSETQYF
v_gene: TRBV18
j_gene: TRBJ2-5

CDR3aa: CASSPPQGSTEETQYF
v_gene: TRBV18
j_gene: TRBJ2-5

CDR3aa: CASSPLAGGDTQYF
v_gene: TRBV5-4
j_gene: TRBJ2-3

CDR3aa: CASALKGELFF
v_gene: TRBV12-3/TRBV12-4
j_gene: TRBJ1-4

CDR3aa: CASGGGSTGELFF
v_gene: TRBV28
j_gene: TRBJ2-2

CDR3aa: CASSSLTDSPLHF
v_gene: TRBV7-9
j_gene: TRBJ1-6

CDR3aa: CASSRDWGGEQFF
v_gene: TRBV5-6
j_gene: TRBJ2-1

CDR3aa: CAISEPRDSVWDEQFF
v_gene: TRBV10-3
j_gene: TRBJ2-1

CDR3aa: CASTQGGSANEQFF
v_gene: TRBV19
j_gene: TRBJ2-1

CDR3aa: CASSATGGNTGELFF
v_gene: TRBV18
j_gene: TRBJ2-2

CDR3aa: CASSLVGGNYEQYF
v_gene: TRBV5-6
j_gene: TRBJ2-7

CDR3aa: CASTSGREGTGELFF
v_gene: TRBV12-3/TRBV12-4
j_gene: TRBJ2-2

CDR3aa: CASWTSGTYEQYF
v_gene: TRBV12-3/TRBV12-4
j_gene: TRBJ2-7

CDR3aa: CASSSTSGRYLTNTGELFF
v_gene: TRBV21-1
j_gene: TRBJ2-2

CDR3aa: CAWREVSGRPNEQFF
v_gene: TRBV30
j_gene: TRBJ2-1

CDR3aa: CAISESNGEQYF
v_gene: TRBV10-3
j_gene: TRBJ2-7

CDR3aa: CASSQDARSYTGELFF
v_gene: TRBV4-1
j_gene: TRBJ2-2

CDR3aa: CASSQTARRGGRGETQYF
v_gene: TRBV27
j_gene: TRBJ2-5

CDR3aa: CASSYDSGEQYF
v_gene: TRBV6-2/TRBV6-3
j_gene: TRBJ2-7